The clone carrying this T cell receptor (beta chain) was seen only a few times. The target antigen is unknown. The sample comes from a study of beta chain features in type 1 diabetes. At the level of the study: The examined sorted cells totaled fewer than 140 million across samples.

Expressed TCRB transcripts got sequenced, as all isolated RNA was reverse transcribed. Sequenced by immunoSEQ multiplex PCR; TCRdb stores in-frame clones only, minus some. The table lists 450,000 or so clones, about 10% of them singletons. V lost 5 bases, J lost 0 bases, and 10 bases lay in between. The CDR3 consists of 14 residues. Germline V lookup: CDR1 MDHEN, CDR2 SYDVKM. Study results and caveats: When Type 1 diabetes patients were examined, their TCRB CDR3s proved moderately but significantly shorter in all four CD4+ subsets.

The origin of this receptor is a woman under 30 in good health. J is TRBJ1-1 and V is TRBV28; a weak D match, TRBD1 (5 bases). The specimen was naive CD4+ T cells from blood. The CDR3 DNA reads as TGTGCCAGCAGTACGGGGGGTATGAACACTGAAGCTTTCTTT. It encodes CASSTGGMNTEAFF.